Presented here are 18 T cell receptor beta chains from one specimen sequenced in a study of T cells in Graves' hyperthyroidism and ophthalmopathy. RNA transcripts yielded amplified TCR beta CDR3 regions. HTBI primers were the set used in a first-round RT-PCR of the TCR CDR3. TCRdb re-derived calls from the multiplex PCR reads in MiXCR, one entry per CDR3 protein. The sample lists some 460,000 distinct CDR3 sequences, around 14% seen once, with just under 8% in the top ten. Sequencing input: blood. These receptors were collected from a woman aged 18-35 years with Graves' hyperthyroidism.

The chain couples TRBV11-2 to TRBJ2-7; no definite D call. Germline loops: CDR1 SGHAT, CDR2 FQNNGV. This CDR3 is 13 amino acids long. V lost 3 bases to trimming and J lost 4 bases, with 10 bases between them. CDR3 DNA sequence: TGTGCCAGCAGCTTTCGGACCGAGTACGAGCAGTACTTC. Its protein product is CASSFRTEYEQYF. The variable domain in full, with the rest retrieved from reference TRBV11-2 and TRBJ2-7, is EAGVAQSPRYKIIEKRQSVAFWCNPISGHATLYWYQQILGQGPKLLIQFQNNGVVDDSQLPKDRFSAERLKGVDSTLKIQPAKLEDSAVYLCASSFRTEYEQYFGPGTRLTVT.

This clonotype was recorded many times. The rearrangement joins TRBV5-1 to TRBJ2-7, with 11 bases fitting TRBD2. Losses at the gene ends were 2 bases for V and 5 bases for J; bases not matched to a gene: 6. This CDR3 spans 15 amino acids. Per germline, CDR1 SGHRS and CDR2 YFSETQ. CDR3: CASSLTTSGSNEQYF. The DNA of the CDR3 is TGCGCCAGCAGCTTAACTACTAGCGGGAGCAACGAGCAGTACTTC.

There are many counts of this clonotype. This chain joins TRBV20-1 and TRBJ2-7, with D perhaps TRBD1 or TRBD2 (5 bases each). In germline, CDR1 is DFQATT, CDR2 SNEGSKA (reference sequence). Deletions cut 6 bases from V and 0 bases from J, with 18 bases between. The CDR3 runs to 15 residues. CDR3: CSAEGKQARSYEQYF. The CDR3 DNA reads as TGCAGTGCAGAGGGCAAACAGGCCCGCTCCTACGAGCAGTACTTC.

The chain joins TRBV6-1 to TRBJ2-7, with D possibly matching TRBD2 (5 bases). V was clipped by 6 bases and J by 3 bases, with 15 bases between them. Germline values: CDR1 MNHNS, CDR2 SASEGT. The length of the CDR3 is 14 residues. Written as DNA, the CDR3 is TGTGCCAGCAGCCCAACTAGTCCCCTCTACGAGCAGTACTTC. Protein product: CASSPTSPLYEQYF.

This clonotype has ten or more counts. This chain links TRBV20-1 with TRBJ2-7; TRBD2 matches at 13 bases. The V gene end was trimmed by 6 bases and the J gene end by 2 bases; junction bases not matched to a gene: 4. The CDR3 extends over 14 amino acids. Germline V CDR1 and CDR2: DFQATT, SNEGSKA (reference sequence). CDR3 sequence (DNA): TGCAGTGCCACAACTAGCGGGAGGGCCTACGAGCAGTACTTC. This sequence encodes CSATTSGRAYEQYF.

V gene TRBV7-9 combines with J gene TRBJ2-6; 7 bases are a match to TRBD1. The CDR3 covers 16 residues. The germline V gene encodes CDR1 SEHNR and CDR2 FQNEAQ (reference sequence). V was clipped by 7 bases and J by 0 bases; unmatched bases: 6. In nucleotides, the CDR3 is TGTGCCAGCAAAGGACGGGACAGCTCTGGGGCCAACGTCCTGACTTTC. Translating gives CASKGRDSSGANVLTF.

In this sample, this clonotype turned up many times. The gene calls are TRBV18 and TRBJ2-1; D gene uncertain. The CDR3 is made up of 14 amino acids. V lost 2 bases and J 8 bases, leaving 13 bases between the germline ends. The germline CDR1 and CDR2 sequences are KGHSH and LQKENI. CDR3 protein: CASSPRLSDHEQFF. CDR3 in DNA: TGTGCCAGCTCACCAAGGCTTAGTGACCATGAGCAGTTCTTC.

This clonotype was found many times. The chain has TRBV2 and TRBJ1-6; 8 bases line up with TRBD1. The CDR3 runs 18 residues. Germline loops: CDR1 SNHLY, CDR2 FYNNEI. The ends lost 10 bases at V and 6 bases at J; junction bases unmatched: 20. The CDR3 spells CATTTIETGDASNSPLHF. CDR3 nucleotides: TGTGCCACCACCACAATCGAGACAGGGGACGCCTCTAATTCACCCCTCCACTTT.

This clonotype was recorded many times. This sequence joins TRBV27 and TRBJ2-6; TRBD2 matches 13 bases. The CDR3 consists of 20 residues. Germline-derived CDR1 and CDR2 are MNHEY and SMNVEV (reference sequence). The J segment lost 0 bases and the V segment lost 5 bases, leaving 10 bases of the junction unmatched. CDR3 bases: TGTGCCAGCAGTCGTCGACTAGCGGGGGGACATAGCTCTGGGGCCAACGTCCTGACTTTC. Translating it yields CASSRRLAGGHSSGANVLTF.

This clonotype was counted at least ten times. V usage is TRBV28 and J usage is TRBJ2-1, with 8 bases aligning to TRBD2. The J segment lost 0 bases and the V segment lost 2 bases, leaving 6 bases of the junction unmatched. This CDR3 contains 17 residues. The germline gives CDR1 MDHEN, CDR2 SYDVKM. CDR3 sequence reads: CASSLQRGTRSYNEQFF. In nucleotides, the CDR3 is TGTGCCAGCAGTTTACAGCGGGGGACTCGCTCCTACAATGAGCAGTTCTTC.

This clonotype was detected many times. The V gene is TRBV24-1, the J gene TRBJ2-7, with D tentatively TRBD1 (6 bases). Germline V gene lookup returns CDR1 KGHDR and CDR2 SFDVKD. CDR3 size: 15 residues. V lost 9 bases and J 0 bases, leaving 17 bases between the germline ends. Here the CDR3 DNA reads TGTGCCACCTGCCGGGCAGGGGAAAGCTCCTACGAGCAGTACTTC. Encoded protein: CATCRAGESSYEQYF.

Many counts were recorded for this clonotype. The chain recombines TRBV6-1 with TRBJ1-1, with a weak D call TRBD1 (5 bases). The V gene's germline CDR1 is MNHNS and CDR2 SASEGT. Between the trimmed V and J ends, which lost 4 bases and 1 base, there was a span of 10 bases. CDR3 length equals 14 residues. The CDR3 spells CASSVQDTNTEAFF. The CDR3 region has the DNA TGTGCCAGCAGTGTCCAGGACACGAACACTGAAGCTTTCTTT.

The table lists this clonotype with many counts. This chain joins TRBV3-1 and TRBJ2-7, with 8 bases fitting TRBD1. In germline, CDR1 is LGHDT, CDR2 YNNKEL (reference sequence). V shed 4 bases and J 4 bases; nucleotides not matched to a gene: 12. CDR3 length: 16 residues. CDR3 loop: CASSPSSRGPEYEQYF. As DNA, the CDR3 is TGTGCCAGCAGCCCATCGTCCAGGGGGCCAGAATACGAGCAGTACTTC.

This clonotype showed up many times. The chain links TRBV10-3 to TRBJ2-2, with TRBD2 matching over 13 bases. Germline V lookup: CDR1 ENHRY, CDR2 SYGVKD. CDR3 size: 20 residues. With V trimmed by 8 bases and J by 0 bases, 15 bases remained unmatched. The CDR3: CAIGEPGTSGTTANTGELFF. CDR3 coding DNA: TGTGCCATCGGGGAGCCCGGGACTAGCGGGACCACCGCGAACACCGGGGAGCTGTTTTTT.

The chain carries TRBV19 and TRBJ1-5, with TRBD1 matching 8 bases. The V gene's germline CDR1 is LNHDA and CDR2 SQIVND (reference sequence). Germline trimming cut 5 bases from V and 6 bases from J; bases unmatched to any gene: 6. This CDR3 contains 14 residues. The DNA for the CDR3 is TGTGCCAGTAGTCCTACAGGGGGTTCTCAGCCCCAGCATTTT. Translated: CASSPTGGSQPQHF. The full variable domain, rest sourced from reference TRBV19 and TRBJ1-5, is DGGITQSPKYLFRKEGQNVTLSCEQNLNHDAMYWYRQDPGQGLRLIYYSQIVNDFQKGDIAEGYSVSREKKESFPLTVTSAQKNPTAFYLCASSPTGGSQPQHFGDGTRLSIL.

This chain's CDR3 is CATWDSNYGYTF. DNA for the CDR3: TGTGCCACCTGGGACAGCAACTATGGCTACACCTTC. The chain links TRBV24-1 to TRBJ1-2; TRBD1 agrees at 7 bases. Looked up from germline, CDR1 is KGHDR and CDR2 is SFDVKD. V dropped 9 bases and J dropped 2; count of bases not matched to a gene: 2. CDR3 length equals 12 residues.

The V gene is TRBV20-1, the J gene TRBJ1-2; tentatively, D is TRBD1 (5 bases). V was shortened by 3 bases and J by 9 bases, with 20 bases between the two germline ends. The germline V gene encodes CDR1 DFQATT and CDR2 SNEGSKA (reference sequence). The CDR3 totals 14 residues. The CDR3 DNA reads as TGCAGTGCTAGTTCTGACAGCGGGTTTTTTAGCTACACCTTC. Translating it yields CSASSDSGFFSYTF.

This chain joins TRBV19 and TRBJ1-2; D not certain. Germline CDR1 and CDR2: LNHDA and SQIVND (reference sequence). V dropped 6 bases and J dropped 4 bases, with 12 bases sitting between them. This CDR3 contains 13 residues. The CDR3 region has the DNA TGTGCCAGTAGCCCCTCCGCGACCTATGGCTACACCTTC. Its protein product is CASSPSATYGYTF.